Below, one T cell receptor (beta chain) is given with its context. Germline V gives CDR1 LGHNA, CDR2 YSLEER. Unmatched junction bases numbered 7, after V lost 0 bases and J lost 3 bases. The CDR3 loop spans 16 amino acids. This entry comes from a study of blood T cells in healthy people across ages. The authors ran a second PCR of roughly 6 to 12 cycles using a sample-barcoded 5' primer and a J-beta primer mix. TCRdb reprocessed the 5' RACE reads via MiXCR and lists one record per CDR3 protein. The table records 1.2 million to 1.5 million distinct CDR3 sequences, roughly 64% of them present only once.

What was sequenced was blood. The TCR sequence derives from a man aged 18 to 29 in good health. The chain couples TRBV4-3 to TRBJ1-2; 7 bases agree with TRBD1. The CDR3 coding sequence is TGCGCCAGCAGCCAAGATCCACGGACAGGTGACTATGGCTACACCTTC. It encodes CASSQDPRTGDYGYTF.